The 30 T cell receptor beta chains presented below share a single source sample, sequenced in a study of monozygotic twins with inflammatory bowel disease. For each CDR3 protein, TCRdb gives one entry from its re-call of the 5' RACE reads, without DNA. The sample includes some 200,000 distinct CDR3 sequences. Input material: blood. Receptor source: a human donor with ulcerative colitis or Crohn's disease, or a healthy co-twin of an affected twin (not recorded which).

The genes are TRBV15 and TRBJ2-1. The CDR3 is 16 amino acids. The V gene's germline CDR1 is LNHNV and CDR2 YYDKDF (reference sequence). The CDR3 sequence is CATSREAGGSYNEQFF.

The V call is TRBV7-8, the J call TRBJ1-4. CDR3 length: 17 residues. The germline CDR1 and CDR2 sequences are SGHVS and FQNEAQ. CDR3 in amino acids: CASSLAIGYLPNEKLFF.

V gene TRBV29-1 combines with J gene TRBJ1-2. Germline values: CDR1 SQVTM, CDR2 ANQGSEA. The CDR3 runs 11 residues. The CDR3 is CSVEAKGGYTF.

The V call is TRBV12-3 or TRBV12-4, the J call TRBJ1-4; TCRdb's D call of TRBD1 is untestable without DNA. The CDR3 runs to 13 residues. CDR3: CASSLGTGEKLFF.

The chain joins TRBV6-5 to TRBJ2-5; the D gene TCRdb calls, TRBD2, cannot be checked with no DNA. In germline, CDR1 is MNHEY, CDR2 SVGAGI. This CDR3 is built from 13 residues. CDR3 loop: CASSPQGPETQYF.

This chain's CDR3 is CASSFRGGSTNEKLFF. The V call is TRBV7-8, the J call TRBJ1-4; the D gene TCRdb calls, TRBD1, cannot be checked with no DNA. The CDR3 extends over 16 amino acids. Per the germline V gene, CDR1 is SGHVS and CDR2 is FQNEAQ.

This sequence joins TRBV7-8 and TRBJ2-3; no DNA is available, so the TRBD2 call from TCRdb remains unchecked. The CDR3 runs to 14 residues. Germline values: CDR1 SGHVS, CDR2 FQNEAQ. The CDR3 here is CASSSGLFTDTQYF. Full variable domain (outside the CDR3, taken from reference TRBV7-8 and TRBJ2-3): GAGVSQSPRYKVAKRGQDVALRCDPISGHVSLFWYQQALGQGPEFLTYFQNEAQLDKSGLPSDRFFAERPEGSVSTLKIQRTQQEDSAVYLCASSSGLFTDTQYFGPGTRLTVL.

CDR3 protein: CASSLVAASSGNTIYF. The V and J genes are TRBV5-1 and TRBJ1-3. Germline CDR1 SGHRS, CDR2 YFSETQ. The length of the CDR3 is 16 residues.

The chain couples TRBV7-2 to TRBJ2-7; TCRdb returns TRBD1, unconfirmable since there is no DNA. The germline CDR1 and CDR2 sequences are SGHTA and FQGNSA. The CDR3 length is 14 residues. CDR3: CASSLSGTPAKQYF.

CDR3 sequence reads: CASSSSSGPDYEQYF. The chain has TRBV5-1 and TRBJ2-7; lacking DNA, the TRBD2 call made by TCRdb goes unchecked. CDR1 is SGHRS and CDR2 is YFSETQ in the germline V gene. CDR3 length: 15 amino acids.

This sequence joins TRBV6-1 and TRBJ2-5; TCRdb indicates TRBD2, and absent DNA this call remains unverified. Germline-derived CDR1 and CDR2 are MNHNS and SASEGT. CDR3 length equals 14 residues. CDR3 residues: CASSSSGGEETQYF.

The chain joins TRBV20-1 to TRBJ2-7; as DNA is missing, the TRBD1 call by TCRdb cannot be tested. CDR1 and CDR2 (germline): DFQATT, SNEGSKA (reference sequence). The CDR3 loop spans 14 amino acids. The CDR3: CSARDRGFTYEQYF.

The chain carries TRBV25-1 and TRBJ1-5. The CDR3 consists of 13 residues. In germline, CDR1 is MGHDK, CDR2 SYGVNS. CDR3: CASSAWVGQPQHF.

This chain uses TRBV25-1 with TRBJ1-1. Germline lookup yields CDR1 MGHDK and CDR2 SYGVNS. The CDR3 covers 14 residues. The chain's CDR3 is CASRNPGNSAEAFF.

The chain combines TRBV18 with TRBJ1-4; TCRdb calls TRBD1, which cannot be checked without DNA. Germline CDR1 reads KGHSH; CDR2 reads LQKENI. The CDR3 is 14 residues long. The CDR3 here is CASSQKQDNEKLFF.

This sequence joins TRBV7-9 and TRBJ2-7; TCRdb calls TRBD1, which cannot be checked without DNA. This CDR3 comprises 17 residues. Germline V gene sequence: CDR1 SEHNR, CDR2 FQNEAQ (reference sequence). This CDR3 is CASSSPPRTGILNEQYF.

The V and J genes are TRBV5-1 and TRBJ1-2. Per the germline V gene, CDR1 is SGHRS and CDR2 is YFSETQ. The CDR3 runs to 12 residues. CDR3 sequence: CASSPATVGYTF.

This chain joins TRBV7-2 and TRBJ2-3; with no DNA, the TCRdb D assignment of TRBD1 cannot be verified. The CDR3 is 15 residues long. In germline, CDR1 is SGHTA, CDR2 FQGNSA. The CDR3 sequence is CASSLGRGLSDTQYF.

The chain links TRBV29-1 to TRBJ1-2. Germline CDR1 SQVTM, CDR2 ANQGSEA. This CDR3 has 15 residues. Here the CDR3 reads CSVGRSSSRTNGYTF.

V is TRBV5-6 and J is TRBJ2-7; TCRdb names TRBD2, which stays unverified in the absence of DNA. Germline V gene sequence: CDR1 SGHDT, CDR2 YYEEEE. The CDR3 spans 14 residues. CDR3 protein: CASSQTSGFYEQYF.

The CDR3 sequence is CSARDEGLSNQPQHF. The chain carries TRBV20-1 and TRBJ1-5. From germline, CDR1 is DFQATT and CDR2 SNEGSKA (reference sequence). The CDR3 runs to 15 residues.

This rearrangement joins TRBV5-1 to TRBJ1-3; the D call of TRBD1 rests on TCRdb alone, since no DNA is present to check it. The CDR3 runs to 16 residues. Germline loops: CDR1 SGHRS, CDR2 YFSETQ. This CDR3 is CASSPGQDRSGNTIYF.

The chain joins TRBV5-1 to TRBJ2-2; TCRdb's D call, TRBD2, is unchecked because there is no DNA. Per germline, CDR1 SGHRS and CDR2 YFSETQ. The CDR3 extends over 14 amino acids. Here the CDR3 reads CATNSGSGPGELFF.

The chain employs TRBV7-2 and TRBJ2-6. CDR1 is SGHTA, CDR2 FQGNSA, per germline. This CDR3 spans 16 amino acids. The CDR3 spells CASSFRTASGANVLTF.

The V and J genes are TRBV27 and TRBJ2-7; TCRdb returns TRBD1, unconfirmable since there is no DNA. The CDR3 covers 14 residues. Germline V gene sequence: CDR1 MNHEY, CDR2 SMNVEV (reference sequence). The CDR3 protein is CASSLWAGSYEQYF.

This CDR3 reads CASSRDRGNTGELVF. The chain uses TRBV12-3 or TRBV12-4 and TRBJ2-2; TCRdb picks TRBD1, but there is no DNA to check that call. The CDR3 has 15 residues.

This sequence joins TRBV29-1 and TRBJ2-5; TCRdb reports TRBD2, a call that lacks DNA to check it against. CDR3 length equals 12 residues. CDR1 SQVTM and CDR2 ANQGSEA come from the germline V gene. The CDR3 protein is CSVGVGGKTQYF.

The rearrangement uses TRBV7-3 and TRBJ1-6. CDR1 is SGHTA, CDR2 FQGTGA, per germline. This CDR3 spans 13 amino acids. The CDR3 loop reads CASSPTYDSPLHF. Based on the CDR3 plus reference TRBV7-3 and TRBJ1-6, the full variable domain is GAGVSQTPSNKVTEKGKYVELRCDPISGHTALYWYRQSLGQGPEFLIYFQGTGAADDSGLPNDRFFAVRPEGSVSTLKIQRTERGDSAVYLCASSPTYDSPLHFGNGTRLTVT.

V usage is TRBV20-1 and J usage is TRBJ2-1. Germline V gives CDR1 DFQATT, CDR2 SNEGSKA (reference sequence). The CDR3 loop spans 11 amino acids. CDR3 region: CSATLFNEQFF.

The chain employs TRBV5-1 and TRBJ1-6; as DNA is missing, the TRBD1 call by TCRdb cannot be tested. The germline V gene encodes CDR1 SGHRS and CDR2 YFSETQ. The CDR3 covers 15 residues. CDR3 in amino acids: CASSSDSTPHSPLHF. Combining the CDR3 with reference TRBV5-1 and TRBJ1-6 gives the whole variable domain KAGVTQTPRYLIKTRGQQVTLSCSPISGHRSVSWYQQTPGQGLQFLFEYFSETQRNKGNFPGRFSGRQFSNSRSEMNVSTLELGDSALYLCASSSDSTPHSPLHFGNGTRLTVT.